This T cell receptor beta chain was sequenced for a study of blood T cell repertoires in COVID-19. Study overall: COVID-19 samples from acute and convalescent phases originated in the United States, Italy and Spain. Sources were T cells, B-cell-depleted T cells, or PBMCs; the material itself was cDNA or gDNA.

Original analysis: Amplified reference gene primers provided the basis for estimating nucleated cell counts. The assay was immunoSEQ multiplex PCR, and TCRdb's table has in-frame clones only and misses some. From that table come the V and J calls and clone size; the DNA was used to work out D and trimming. The table shows about 26,000 clones, with under 90% occurring only once. Trimming at V came to 4 bases and at J to 0 bases, leaving 2 bases not matched to a gene. CDR3 size: 16 residues. Germline-derived CDR1 and CDR2 are MNHEY and SVGAGI. What was sequenced was peripheral blood. The gene calls are TRBV6-5 and TRBJ2-2; 10 bases align to TRBD1. The clonotype comes from a human donor in a cohort sampled during active COVID-19. The DNA of the CDR3 is TGTGCCAGCAGTTTTGGGACAGGGGCGAACACCGGGGAGCTGTTTTTT. Translating it yields CASSFGTGANTGELFF.